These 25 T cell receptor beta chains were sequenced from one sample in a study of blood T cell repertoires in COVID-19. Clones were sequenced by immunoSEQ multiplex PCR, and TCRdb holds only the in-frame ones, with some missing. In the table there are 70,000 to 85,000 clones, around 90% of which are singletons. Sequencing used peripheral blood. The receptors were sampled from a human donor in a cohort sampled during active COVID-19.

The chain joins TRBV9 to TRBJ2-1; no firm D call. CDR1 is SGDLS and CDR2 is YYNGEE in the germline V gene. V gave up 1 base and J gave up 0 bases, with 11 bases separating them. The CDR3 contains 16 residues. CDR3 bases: TGTGCCAGCAGCGTATCGCCGATCAGCTCCTACAATGAGCAGTTCTTC. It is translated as CASSVSPISSYNEQFF. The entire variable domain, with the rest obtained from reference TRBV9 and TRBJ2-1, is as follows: DSGVTQTPKHLITATGQRVTLRCSPRSGDLSVYWYQQSLDQGLQFLIQYYNGEERAKGNILERFSAQQFPDLHSELNLSSLELGDSALYFCASSVSPISSYNEQFFGPGTRLTVL.

The CDR3 loop reads CASSLVKVGARGYTF. In DNA, the CDR3 is TGCGCCAGCAGCTTGGTAAAGGTGGGAGCGCGGGGCTACACCTTC. The genes are TRBV5-1 and TRBJ1-2; D gene unclear. There are 15 residues in the CDR3. Germline lookup yields CDR1 SGHRS and CDR2 YFSETQ. Trimming took 0 bases from V and 8 from J, leaving 17 bases between them.

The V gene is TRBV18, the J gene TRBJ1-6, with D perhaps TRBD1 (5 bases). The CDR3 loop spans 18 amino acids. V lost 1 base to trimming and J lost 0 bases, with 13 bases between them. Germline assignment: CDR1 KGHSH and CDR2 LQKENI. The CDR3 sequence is CASSPLHRRSSYNSPLHF. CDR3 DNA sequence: TGTGCCAGCTCACCACTTCACAGGCGGAGCTCCTATAATTCACCCCTCCACTTT.

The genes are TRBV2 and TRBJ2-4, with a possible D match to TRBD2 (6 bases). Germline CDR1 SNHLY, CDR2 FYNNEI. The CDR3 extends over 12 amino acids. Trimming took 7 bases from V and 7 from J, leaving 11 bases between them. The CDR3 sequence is CASKEGRNIQYF. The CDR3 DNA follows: TGTGCCAGCAAGGAGGGAAGGAACATTCAGTACTTC. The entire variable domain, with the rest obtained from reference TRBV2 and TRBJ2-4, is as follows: EPEVTQTPSHQVTQMGQEVILRCVPISNHLYFYWYRQILGQKVEFLVSFYNNEISEKSEIFDDQFSVERPDGSNFTLKIRSTKLEDSAMYFCASKEGRNIQYFGAGTRLSVL.

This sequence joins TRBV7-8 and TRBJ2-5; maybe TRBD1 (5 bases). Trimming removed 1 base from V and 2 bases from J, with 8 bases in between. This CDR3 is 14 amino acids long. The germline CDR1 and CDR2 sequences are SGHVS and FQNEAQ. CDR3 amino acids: CASSLDAGQETQYF. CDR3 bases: TGTGCCAGCAGCTTAGATGCAGGGCAAGAGACCCAGTACTTC.

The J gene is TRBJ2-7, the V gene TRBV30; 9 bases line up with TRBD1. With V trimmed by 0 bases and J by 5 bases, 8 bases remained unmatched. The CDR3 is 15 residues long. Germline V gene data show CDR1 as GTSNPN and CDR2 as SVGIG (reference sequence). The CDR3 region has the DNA TGTGCCTGGAGTGTAATGGGCGGGACAGGGAACGAGCAGTACTTC. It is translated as CAWSVMGGTGNEQYF.

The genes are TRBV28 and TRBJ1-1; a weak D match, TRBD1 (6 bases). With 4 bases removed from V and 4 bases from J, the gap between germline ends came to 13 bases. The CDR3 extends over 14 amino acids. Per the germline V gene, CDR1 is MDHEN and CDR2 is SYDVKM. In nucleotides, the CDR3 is TGTGCCAGCAGTTCAAACAGGGCGGGCACTGAAGCTTTCTTT. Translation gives CASSSNRAGTEAFF. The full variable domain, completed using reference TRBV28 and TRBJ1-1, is DVKVTQSSRYLVKRTGEKVFLECVQDMDHENMFWYRQDPGLGLRLIYFSYDVKMKEKGDIPEGYSVSREKKERFSLILESASTNQTSMYLCASSSNRAGTEAFFGQGTRLTVV.

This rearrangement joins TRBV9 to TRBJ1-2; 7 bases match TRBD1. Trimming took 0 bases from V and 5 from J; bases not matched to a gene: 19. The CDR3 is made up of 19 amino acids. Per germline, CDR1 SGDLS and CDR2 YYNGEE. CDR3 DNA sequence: TGTGCCAGCAGCGTAGGTCGAACGGTCGAGGGGGCGCGGAGGTATGGCTACACCTTC. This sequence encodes CASSVGRTVEGARRYGYTF.

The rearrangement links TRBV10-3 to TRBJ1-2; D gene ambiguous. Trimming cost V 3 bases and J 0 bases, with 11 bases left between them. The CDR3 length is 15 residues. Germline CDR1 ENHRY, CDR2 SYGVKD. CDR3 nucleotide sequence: TGTGCCATCAGTGATTTGAGGAGCTCTAACTATGGCTACACCTTC. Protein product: CAISDLRSSNYGYTF.

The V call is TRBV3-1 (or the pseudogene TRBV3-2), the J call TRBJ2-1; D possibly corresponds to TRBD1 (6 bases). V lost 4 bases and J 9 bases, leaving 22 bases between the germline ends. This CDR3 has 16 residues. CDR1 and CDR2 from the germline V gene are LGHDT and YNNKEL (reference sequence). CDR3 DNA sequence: TGTGCCAGCAGCCCTACTCAAACAGGGACCCCTTCTGAGCAGTTCTTC. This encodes CASSPTQTGTPSEQFF.

The CDR3 nucleotides read TGTGCCAGTAGTAAGGGACTAGCGGGAGGAAGGAACTACAATGAGCAGTTCTTC. It yields the protein CASSKGLAGGRNYNEQFF. This rearrangement joins TRBV19 to TRBJ2-1, with 15 positions matching TRBD2. V gave up 4 bases and J gave up 3 bases; unmatched junction bases: 7. This CDR3 is 18 amino acids long. Germline V lookup: CDR1 LNHDA, CDR2 SQIVND (reference sequence).

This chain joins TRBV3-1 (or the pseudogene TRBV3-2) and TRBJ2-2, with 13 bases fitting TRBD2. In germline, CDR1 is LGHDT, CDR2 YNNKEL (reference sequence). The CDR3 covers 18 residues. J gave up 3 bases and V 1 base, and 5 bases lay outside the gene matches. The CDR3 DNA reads TGTGCCAGCAGCCAAGGACTAGCGGGAGGCCTCTACACCGGGGAGCTGTTTTTT. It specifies CASSQGLAGGLYTGELFF.

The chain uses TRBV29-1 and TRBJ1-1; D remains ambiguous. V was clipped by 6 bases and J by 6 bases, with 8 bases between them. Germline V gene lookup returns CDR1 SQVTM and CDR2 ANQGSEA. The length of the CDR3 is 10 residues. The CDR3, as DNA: TGCAGCGTCGCTGGCCCTGAAGCTTTCTTT. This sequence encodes CSVAGPEAFF.

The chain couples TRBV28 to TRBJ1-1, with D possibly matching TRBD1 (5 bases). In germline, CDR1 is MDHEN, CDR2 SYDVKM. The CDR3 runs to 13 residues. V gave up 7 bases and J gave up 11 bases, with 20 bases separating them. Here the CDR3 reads CASIGGGSEEAFF. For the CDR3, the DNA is TGTGCCAGCATTGGCGGGGGGTCTGAAGAGGCTTTCTTT. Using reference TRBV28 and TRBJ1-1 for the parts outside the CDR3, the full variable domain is DVKVTQSSRYLVKRTGEKVFLECVQDMDHENMFWYRQDPGLGLRLIYFSYDVKMKEKGDIPEGYSVSREKKERFSLILESASTNQTSMYLCASIGGGSEEAFFGQGTRLTVV.

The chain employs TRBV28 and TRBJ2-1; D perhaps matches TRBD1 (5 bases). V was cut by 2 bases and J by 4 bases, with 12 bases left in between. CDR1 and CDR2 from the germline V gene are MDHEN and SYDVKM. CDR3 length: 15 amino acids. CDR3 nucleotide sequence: TGTGCCAGCAGTTTAGGGCAGGGTGGGTACAATGAGCAGTTCTTC. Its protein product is CASSLGQGGYNEQFF.

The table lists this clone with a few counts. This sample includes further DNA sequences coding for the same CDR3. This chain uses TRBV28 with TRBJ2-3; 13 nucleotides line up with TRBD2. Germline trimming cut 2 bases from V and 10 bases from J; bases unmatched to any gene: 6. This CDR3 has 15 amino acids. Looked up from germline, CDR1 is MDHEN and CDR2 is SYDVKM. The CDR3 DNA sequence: TGTGCCAGCAGTTTAACTAGCGGGAGGGCGACGGCGCAGTATTTT. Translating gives CASSLTSGRATAQYF.

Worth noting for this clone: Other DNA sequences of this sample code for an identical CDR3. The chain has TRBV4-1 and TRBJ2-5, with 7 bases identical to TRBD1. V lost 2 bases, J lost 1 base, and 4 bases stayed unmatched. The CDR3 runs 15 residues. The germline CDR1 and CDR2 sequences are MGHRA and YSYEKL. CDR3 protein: CASSQPRQGQETQYF. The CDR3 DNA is TGCGCCAGCAGCCAACCCAGACAGGGCCAAGAGACCCAGTACTTC.

The CDR3 DNA follows: TGTGCCAGCAGTCAGGACAGACAGACCCAGTACTTC. Encoded protein: CASSQDRQTQYF. The J gene is TRBJ2-5, the V gene TRBV27; possibly TRBD1 for D (6 bases). The CDR3 is 12 residues long. Per the germline V gene, CDR1 is MNHEY and CDR2 is SMNVEV (reference sequence). V lost 5 bases and J lost 6, with 10 bases in between.

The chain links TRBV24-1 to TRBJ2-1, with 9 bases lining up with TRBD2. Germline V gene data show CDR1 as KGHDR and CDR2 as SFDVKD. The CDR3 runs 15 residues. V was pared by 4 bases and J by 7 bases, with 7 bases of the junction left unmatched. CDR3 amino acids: CATSERGRAGNEQFF. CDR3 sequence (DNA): TGTGCCACCAGTGAGCGCGGGAGGGCCGGGAATGAGCAGTTCTTC.

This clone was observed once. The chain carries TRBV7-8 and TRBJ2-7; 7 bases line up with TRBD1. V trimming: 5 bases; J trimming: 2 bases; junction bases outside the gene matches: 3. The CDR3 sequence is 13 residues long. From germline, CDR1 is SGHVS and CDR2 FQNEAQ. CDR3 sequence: CASSLDRAYEQYF. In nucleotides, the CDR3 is TGTGCCAGCAGCCTCGACAGGGCCTACGAGCAGTACTTC.

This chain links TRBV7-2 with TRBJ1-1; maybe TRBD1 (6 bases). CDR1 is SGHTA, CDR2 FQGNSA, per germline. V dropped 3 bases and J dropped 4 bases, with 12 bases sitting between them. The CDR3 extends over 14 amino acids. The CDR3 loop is CASSFQGIGTEAFF. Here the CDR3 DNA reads TGTGCCAGCAGCTTCCAGGGGATAGGCACTGAAGCTTTCTTT.

As DNA, the CDR3 is TGTGCCAGCAGTTCTCCTGATGGACTAGCGGGAGACACAGATACGCAGTATTTT. It specifies CASSSPDGLAGDTDTQYF. This chain links TRBV28 with TRBJ2-3, with 13 bases fitting TRBD2. CDR1 and CDR2 from the germline V gene are MDHEN and SYDVKM. The CDR3 spans 18 residues. V shed 4 bases and J 2 bases; nucleotides not matched to a gene: 9. Supplemented by reference TRBV28 and TRBJ2-3, the full variable domain reads DVKVTQSSRYLVKRTGEKVFLECVQDMDHENMFWYRQDPGLGLRLIYFSYDVKMKEKGDIPEGYSVSREKKERFSLILESASTNQTSMYLCASSSPDGLAGDTDTQYFGPGTRLTVL.

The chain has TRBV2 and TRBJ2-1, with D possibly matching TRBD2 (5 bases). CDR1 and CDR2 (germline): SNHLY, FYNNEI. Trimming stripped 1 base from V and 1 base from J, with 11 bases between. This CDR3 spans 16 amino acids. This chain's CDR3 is CASSEERAASYNEQFF. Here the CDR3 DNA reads TGTGCCAGCAGTGAAGAGCGAGCGGCGTCCTACAATGAGCAGTTCTTC.

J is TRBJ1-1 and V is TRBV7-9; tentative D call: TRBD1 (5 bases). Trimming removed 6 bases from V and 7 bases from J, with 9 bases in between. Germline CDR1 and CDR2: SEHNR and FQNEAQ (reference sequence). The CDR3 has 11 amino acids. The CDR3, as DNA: TGTGCCAGCAGTACCGGGGGTGAAGCTTTCTTT. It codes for CASSTGGEAFF.

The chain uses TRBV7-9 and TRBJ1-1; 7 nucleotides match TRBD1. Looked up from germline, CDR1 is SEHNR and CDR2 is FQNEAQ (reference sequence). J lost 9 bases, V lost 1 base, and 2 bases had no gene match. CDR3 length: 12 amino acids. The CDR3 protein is CASSLGGQQAFF. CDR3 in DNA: TGTGCCAGCAGCTTAGGGGGACAGCAAGCTTTCTTT. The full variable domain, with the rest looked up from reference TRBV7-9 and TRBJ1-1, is DTGVSQNPRHKITKRGQNVTFRCDPISEHNRLYWYRQTLGQGPEFLTYFQNEAQLEKSRLLSDRFSAERPKGSFSTLEIQRTEQGDSAMYLCASSLGGQQAFFGQGTRLTVV.